Sequencing of this TCR beta chain was carried out in a study of beta chain features in type 1 diabetes. Study observations and caveats: The similarity of naive, central memory and Treg TCRB repertoires appeared greater among patients than among healthy donors.

Reverse transcription of all isolated RNA meant that expressed TCRB transcripts were sequenced. Libraries were prepared by immunoSEQ multiplex PCR; TCRdb keeps only in-frame clonotypes and omits some of them. The sample lists about 320,000 clones; approximately 15% were seen once. The V gene's germline CDR1 is DFQATT and CDR2 SNEGSKA (reference sequence). CDR3 size: 11 residues. V was shortened by 5 bases and J by 6 bases, with 10 bases between the two germline ends. A CD45RO/CCR7/CD25/CD127/CD95/CD27 panel sorted naive, central memory, regulatory and stem cell-like memory CD4+ cells. With regard to this clone: As yet, its antigen is unknown.

The chain employs TRBV20-1 and TRBJ1-1, with unresolved D. Sequencing was done on a sample of central memory CD4+ T cells from blood. The clonotype originates from a man aged 25 to 40 in good health. CDR3 in amino acids: CSASSVPEAFF. The DNA for the CDR3 is TGCAGTGCTTCGAGTGTCCCTGAAGCTTTCTTT.